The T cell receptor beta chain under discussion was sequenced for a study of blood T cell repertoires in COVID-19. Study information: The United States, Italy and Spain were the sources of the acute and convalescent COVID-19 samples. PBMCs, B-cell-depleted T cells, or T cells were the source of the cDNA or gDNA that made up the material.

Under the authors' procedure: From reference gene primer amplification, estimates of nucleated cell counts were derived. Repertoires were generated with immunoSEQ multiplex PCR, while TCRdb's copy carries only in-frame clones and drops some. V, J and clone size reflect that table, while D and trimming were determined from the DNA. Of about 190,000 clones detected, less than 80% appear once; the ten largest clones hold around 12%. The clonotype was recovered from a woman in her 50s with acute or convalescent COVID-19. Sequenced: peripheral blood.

This chain's CDR3 is CASSLGTVTLEQFF. The CDR3 bases are TGTGCCAGCAGCTTAGGGACAGTCACCCTAGAGCAGTTCTTC. The rearrangement joins TRBV7-2 to TRBJ2-1, with a weak D call TRBD1 (6 bases). CDR1 and CDR2 (germline): SGHTA, FQGNSA. Trimming pared 1 base from V and 10 bases from J, leaving 14 bases between. This CDR3 is built from 14 residues. Together with reference TRBV7-2 and TRBJ2-1, the CDR3 gives the full variable domain: GAGVSQSPSNKVTEKGKDVELRCDPISGHTALYWYRQSLGQGLEFLIYFQGNSAPDKSGLPSDRFSAERTGGSVSTLTIQRTQQEDSAVYLCASSLGTVTLEQFFGPGTRLTVL.